This T cell receptor beta chain derives from a study of cytotoxic CD8 clonotypes in ibrutinib-treated CLL. Study-wide findings and caveats: Clonality was elevated at ibrutinib response and had returned toward baseline at progression.

This clone was seen ten or more times. The antigen remains unidentified. TCRdb's copy holds only in-frame clones and misses some; the assay was immunoSEQ multiplex PCR. The sample contains 110,000 or so clones, more than 55% of which appear only once. Germline V gene lookup returns CDR1 LGHNA and CDR2 YNFKEQ. The length of the CDR3 is 15 residues. V was shortened by 4 bases and J by 2 bases, with 11 bases between the two germline ends. This TCR derives from a human donor with chronic lymphocytic leukemia. The chain links TRBV4-2 to TRBJ2-2; no definite D call. Sequenced here: PBMCs, sampled after 24 months of ibrutinib treatment. The CDR3 loop is CASSREVFNTGELFF. In nucleotides, the CDR3 is TGTGCCAGCAGCCGAGAGGTTTTTAACACCGGGGAGCTGTTTTTT.